There are a few counts of the clone carrying this T cell receptor (beta chain). Sample-barcoded 5' priming and a J-beta primer mix drove a second PCR of roughly 6 to 12 cycles. Template switching added a 12-random-nucleotide identifier to every cDNA molecule. TCRdb re-called the 5' RACE reads through MiXCR, storing one row per CDR3 protein. The table includes approximately 780,000 distinct CDR3 sequences, approximately 24% detected once. The CDR3 has 14 residues. V lost 2 bases to trimming and J lost 7 bases; unmatched junction nucleotides: 4. Per germline, CDR1 SGHRS and CDR2 YFSETQ. The sample originates from a study of blood T cells in healthy people across ages. Peripheral blood was drawn, around 9.4 milliliters per donor. These records were also assigned to another study, of T cells of mothers and their children. As that report states: Over 8.5 million reads per mother and about 3 million per child were obtained. Clones that were microchimeric and persistent were not detected among T cells.

Sequences were obtained from blood. The chain links TRBV5-1 to TRBJ1-4, with 8 bases identical to TRBD1. The clonotype comes from a boy younger than 18 in good health. The CDR3 here is CASSFRGRAEKLFF. CDR3 coding DNA: TGCGCCAGCAGCTTCAGGGGGCGGGCTGAAAAACTGTTTTTT.